What follows describes a single TCR beta chain. Its antigen is currently not known. No base quality values were provided; no much bigger clone lies one nucleotide off. This entry is derived from a study of T cell responses to AZD1222 COVID-19 vaccine (dated by TCRdb to the early 2020s). Describing the broader study: A total of 240 or so trial participants underwent TCR sequencing, of whom about 210 had received two doses of AZD1222 and some 25 had received two doses of the MenACWY control vaccine. Trial participants were enrolled by age into 18-55, 56-69 and 70-plus year subgroups, with roughly 150, 30 and 60 TCR-sequenced participants respectively.

The CDR3 regions of human TCRbeta chains were subjected to immunosequencing. As for how the authors treated the data: TCRs in the repertoires were matched against a reference library of SARS-CoV-2-specific TCRs that had been generated with the MIRA antigen-specificity platform. Breadth meant the fraction of unique TCRs that were SARS-CoV-2-associated, whereas depth meant the fraction of total T cells that were SARS-CoV-2-associated. Using the MIRA data, each spike-specific TCR was assigned both to the spike region to which the TCR was reactive and to a CD4 or CD8 class. Log10-transformed breadth and depth values were compared by one-way ANOVA with Sidak's multiple comparisons tests. TCRdb mirrors the immuneACCESS table, restricted to in-frame sequences. Some clones are absent from its copies; in checked studies, under half trace to an unresolved V gene, and the reason for the others is unknown. That table is the source of V, J and clone size, and D and trimming were worked out from the DNA. The sample yields around 150,000 clones; 80% to 95% were counted once. The ten biggest clones cover about 4% of the sample.

This sample's time point label indicates: about 28 days (+/-7) after the second vaccine dose. AZD1222 recipients given second doses at about 4 weeks or at about 12 weeks were pooled, since spike-specific TCR depth and breadth were not found to differ between the two schedules. The vaccinee samples were drawn from two UK trials, COV001 and COV002, one of which was a single-blind randomized controlled phase 2/3 trial testing AZD1222 (ChAdOx1 nCoV-19) in healthy adults. For TCRbeta chain sequencing, PBMC samples were collected from trial participants at day 0 and at day 28 after the second dose. The germline V and J ends show losses of 3 bases and 3 bases respectively, and no gene match explains 7 bases of the junction. Looking up the germline V gene yields CDR1 KGHSH and CDR2 LQKENI. Counted from cysteine to phenylalanine, this CDR3 has 16 amino acids. This entry keeps only the CDR3 DNA: 48 bases, framed from base 1.

The paper as a whole reports these results and caveats: Epitopes outside the regions mutated in the B.1.351 and B.1.1.7 variants were reportedly recognized by nearly half of the unique spike-specific TCRs. Because no day 14 peak-response samples were available, the repertoires could be characterized only after the peak T cell response. The 56-69-year group was small, and its depth increase did not reach significance, likely because of low power. Participants were mostly white British, with more females than males. The authors suggested clonal diversity may have been underestimated. After two AZD1222 doses, both the breadth and the depth of spike-specific TCRs were significantly higher than at day 0 and than in MenACWY recipients. Conclusions about previously exposed vaccinees are limited because only five to seven AZD1222 recipients were SARS-CoV-2 seropositive at baseline. CD4 TCRs associated with the vaccine covered the entire spike protein, and the dominant responses were in regions 160-218 and 743-854.

Sequencing was performed on peripheral blood, taken 28 days after the second AZD1222 dose. The sequence was collected from an adult who received the AZD1222 COVID-19 vaccine. The chain couples TRBV18 to TRBJ2-5; 10 central bases correspond to TRBD2. The nucleotides are TGTGCCAGCTCACCCTCTAGCGGGAGTATGAAAGAGACCCAGTACTTC. This translates into CASSPSSGSMKETQYF.